One and the same sample provided the 28 T cell receptor beta chains below, sequenced in a study of T cells in women clearing cervical HPV infection. The data were produced by immunoSEQ multiplex PCR, yet TCRdb's version contains in-frame clones alone and is incomplete. This table lists about 26,000 clones. The sequencing input was blood buffy coat. These TCRs come from a woman aged 18-70 years with a cervical HPV16 infection that either progressed to CIN3+ or cleared (not recorded which).

Points on this clone: Read data end 3 residues before the CDR3 end; the end is taken from the germline J gene. This chain connects TRBV5-1 to TRBJ2-7; the D gene is possibly TRBD1 (6 bases). This CDR3 region has 16 residues. Germline V gene lookup returns CDR1 SGHRS and CDR2 YFSETQ. V lost 0 bases to trimming and J lost 2 bases, with 15 bases between them. CDR3 DNA (partial): TGCGCCAGCAGCTTGGACGGGACATCCCGAGCCTACGAG. It translates to CASSLDGTSRAYE. The entire CDR3 reads CASSLDGTSRAYEQYF.

Of note for this clone: The read halts 3 residues ahead of the CDR3 end, with the missing end drawn from the germline J gene. V and J are TRBV5-6 and TRBJ2-5, with a weak D call TRBD1 (6 bases). The CDR3 length is 14 residues. Trimming took off 2 bases at V and 2 bases at J, with 10 bases between the two ends. CDR1 is SGHDT and CDR2 is YYEEEE in the germline V gene. The CDR3 here is CASSLDRQQETQYF. CDR3 bases read: TGTGCCAGCAGCTTAGACAGGCAACAAGAGACC.

On this clone: The CDR3 end falls 3 residues outside the read, so it is completed with the germline J gene. The chain uses TRBV10-2 and TRBJ2-7; D gene ambiguous. V was trimmed by 6 bases and J by 1 base, leaving 4 bases between them. The germline CDR1 and CDR2 sequences are WSHSY and SAAADI. This CDR3 spans 11 amino acids. Here the CDR3 reads CASRASYEQYF. CDR3 bases read: TGCGCCAGCAGGGCATCCTACGAG.

The sequenced part of the CDR3 DNA is TGTGCCAGCAGTTTGACAGGTCCCTACGAG. It codes for CASSLTGPYE. The full CDR3 protein reads CASSLTGPYEQYF. The chain couples TRBV12-3 or TRBV12-4 to TRBJ2-7; TRBD1 is a possible D gene (6 bases). The read terminates 3 residues before the CDR3 end, so the remaining end is supplied by the germline J gene. V was pared by 3 bases and J by 2 bases, with 8 bases between. The CDR3 contains 13 residues.

Notes on this clone: The read terminates 3 residues before the CDR3 end, so the remaining end is supplied by the germline J gene. The chain links TRBV5-1 to TRBJ1-6; tentative D call: TRBD1 (6 bases). CDR1 and CDR2 from the germline V gene are SGHRS and YFSETQ. V was shortened by 2 bases and J by 7 bases, with 13 bases between the two germline ends. The CDR3 runs 15 residues. The CDR3 loop is CASSFLDRPNSPLHF. CDR3 bases read: TGCGCCAGCAGCTTTCTTGACAGGCCCAATTCACCC.

As for this clone: The read ends 3 residues before the CDR3 terminus; that terminus is restored from the germline J gene. The chain carries TRBV20-1 and TRBJ2-3, with a possible D match to TRBD1 (5 bases). CDR1 DFQATT and CDR2 SNEGSKA come from the germline V gene (reference sequence). This CDR3 has 11 amino acids. Trimming took off 4 bases at V and 4 bases at J, with 6 bases between the two ends. Here the CDR3 reads CSAMGPDTQYF. Partial CDR3 DNA: TGCAGTGCTATGGGGCCAGATACG.

With respect to this clone: The read terminates 3 residues ahead of where the CDR3 ends, so the germline J gene completes it. V gene TRBV29-1 combines with J gene TRBJ2-7; D perhaps matches TRBD2 (5 bases). From germline, CDR1 is SQVTM and CDR2 ANQGSEA. The CDR3 runs 12 residues. V was shortened by 3 bases and J by 5 bases, with 11 bases between the two germline ends. The CDR3 is CSVDARGNEQYF. CDR3 DNA, as far as it was read: TGCAGCGTTGACGCCCGGGGAAACGAG.

Remarks on this clone: Read sequence stops 3 residues before the CDR3 end, and the germline J gene provides the missing end. The same CDR3 is also encoded by other DNA sequences in this sample. The rearrangement links TRBV7-3 to TRBJ1-1; D is possibly TRBD1 (5 bases). Germline V gene data show CDR1 as SGHTA and CDR2 as FQGTGA. The CDR3 covers 13 residues. V lost 4 bases, J lost 2 bases, and 8 bases lay in between. Incomplete CDR3 DNA: TGTGCCAGCAGCTCCGGACAAAACACTGAA. This encodes CASSSGQNTE. The complete CDR3 protein is CASSSGQNTEAFF.

To note about this clone: The same CDR3 arises from other DNA sequences in this sample as well. CDR3 bases read: TGTGCCAGCAGCTCAGGACTAGGAGGCTACGAG. This sequence encodes CASSSGLGGYE. The full CDR3 protein reads CASSSGLGGYEAFF. The chain carries TRBV7-9 and TRBJ1-1; D not certain. The CDR3 is cut off 3 residues early in the read; its end comes from the germline J gene. Germline loops: CDR1 SEHNR, CDR2 FQNEAQ (reference sequence). The CDR3 is made up of 14 amino acids.

The CDR3 here is CASSDDGGENTEAFF. Partial CDR3 DNA: TGTGCCAGCAGTGACGATGGAGGGGAGAACACTGAA. The V and J genes are TRBV2 and TRBJ1-1, with D possibly matching TRBD1 (5 bases). The CDR3 goes on 3 residues after the read ends, and that part is filled in from the germline J gene. Germline V gene data show CDR1 as SNHLY and CDR2 as FYNNEI. There are 15 residues in the CDR3. V was clipped by 3 bases and J by 1 base, with 12 bases between them. Drawing the rest from reference TRBV2 and TRBJ1-1, the complete variable domain is EPEVTQTPSHQVTQMGQEVILRCVPISNHLYFYWYRQILGQKVEFLVSFYNNEISEKSEIFDDQFSVERPDGSNFTLKIRSTKLEDSAMYFCASSDDGGENTEAFFGQGTRLTVV.

Comment on this clone: The read ends 3 residues early relative to the CDR3; the germline J gene fills the gap. V and J are TRBV7-2 and TRBJ2-1; 8 bases fit TRBD2. The germline gives CDR1 SGHTA, CDR2 FQGNSA. The ends lost 6 bases at V and 4 bases at J; junction bases unmatched: 5. CDR3 size: 14 residues. CDR3 bases read: TGTGCCAGCAGACCGGGGGGGGGATACAATGAG. Translated: CASRPGGGYNE. The full-length CDR3 reads as CASRPGGGYNEQFF.

As regards this clone: The read ends 3 residues before the CDR3 terminus; that terminus is restored from the germline J gene. V and J are TRBV20-1 and TRBJ2-3, with 7 bases identical to TRBD2. V trimming: 6 bases; J trimming: 6 bases; junction bases outside the gene matches: 15. CDR3 length: 15 amino acids. Germline assignment: CDR1 DFQATT and CDR2 SNEGSKA (reference sequence). The CDR3 reads CSAPPEAGVADTQYF. The sequenced CDR3 bases are TGCAGTGCGCCCCCAGAGGCGGGAGTGGCGGATACG.

In the case of this clone: Read sequence stops 3 residues before the CDR3 end, and the germline J gene provides the missing end. This sequence joins TRBV5-1 and TRBJ2-7, with D possibly TRBD2 on 5 matching bases. The germline V and J ends were trimmed by 5 bases and 2 bases, with 17 bases remaining between them. The germline CDR1 and CDR2 sequences are SGHRS and YFSETQ. The CDR3 is 15 residues long. This chain's CDR3 is CASSTIGGSPYEQYF. The part of the CDR3 DNA that was read is TGCGCCAGCAGTACGATCGGCGGGTCCCCCTACGAG.

A note on this clone: The read terminates 3 residues before the CDR3 end, so the remaining end is supplied by the germline J gene. V is TRBV18 and J is TRBJ2-4; possible D gene TRBD1, 5 bases. CDR1 and CDR2 (germline): KGHSH, LQKENI. The CDR3 contains 15 residues. The covered CDR3 bases are TGTGCCAGCTCACCTCCCTTACAGGTTCCTCCCGGT. This codes for CASSPPLQVPPG. The whole CDR3 is CASSPPLQVPPGQYF.

Comments on this clone: Read data end 3 residues before the CDR3 end; the end is taken from the germline J gene. V gene TRBV12-5 combines with J gene TRBJ2-2; D perhaps matches TRBD1 (5 bases). CDR3 length: 15 residues. Germline loops: CDR1 LGHNT, CDR2 FRNRAP. Trimming removed 4 bases from V and 0 bases from J, with 9 bases in between. CDR3 region: CASGWTSTNTGELFF. The covered CDR3 bases are TGTGCTAGTGGTTGGACATCAACGAACACCGGGGAG.

In regard to this clone: The read ends 3 residues before the CDR3 terminus; that terminus is restored from the germline J gene. The chain combines TRBV20-1 with TRBJ2-1; the match to TRBD2 covers 15 bases. The CDR3 is 18 amino acids. The germline V gene encodes CDR1 DFQATT and CDR2 SNEGSKA (reference sequence). With 0 bases clipped from V and 4 bases from J, the junction kept 7 bases outside the gene matches. The CDR3: CSARDPVGTSGRYNEQFF. Incomplete CDR3 DNA: TGCAGTGCTAGAGACCCCGTTGGGACTAGCGGGAGGTACAATGAG.

Comment on this clone: One end of the junction is discordant with germline, which a read error may explain. The missing CDR3 end, 3 residues past where the read stops, is filled in from the germline J gene. The chain is built from TRBV18 and TRBJ1-5; 7 bases match TRBD1. This CDR3 has 15 amino acids. In germline, CDR1 is KGHSH, CDR2 LQKENI. The CDR3 here is CTSSPRDSHNQPQHF. CDR3 bases read: TGTACCAGCTCACCCAGGGACAGCCACAATCAGCCC.

As for this clone: Coverage ceases 3 residues before the CDR3 finishes, and the germline J gene fills in the end. The rearrangement uses TRBV6-2 or TRBV6-3 and TRBJ1-2, with unresolved D. The CDR3 has 13 amino acids. Germline CDR1 and CDR2: MNHEY and SVGEGT. The CDR3 loop reads CASSSVAGTDYTF. The CDR3 DNA, read in part, is TGTGCCAGCAGTTCCGTCGCGGGAACGGAC.

Remarks on this clone: Read data end 3 residues before the CDR3 end; the end is taken from the germline J gene. V gene TRBV18 combines with J gene TRBJ2-4, with a possible D match to TRBD2 (5 bases). This CDR3 region has 14 residues. Germline V gene data show CDR1 as KGHSH and CDR2 as LQKENI. The V end lost 3 bases, the J end lost 9 bases, and 15 bases lay between the germline ends. CDR3 DNA, as far as it was read: TGTGCCAGCTCACCCGACGGTCGGGGTGCCATT. This translates into CASSPDGRGAI. The full CDR3 protein reads CASSPDGRGAIQYF.

As regards this clone: The observed sequence ends 3 residues before the CDR3 terminus, with the missing tail filled in from the germline J gene. The chain has TRBV7-3 and TRBJ1-1; D might be TRBD1 (6 bases). The CDR3 loop spans 14 amino acids. Germline-derived CDR1 and CDR2 are SGHTA and FQGTGA. V lost 2 bases and J 2 bases, leaving 9 bases between the germline ends. The sequenced part of the CDR3 DNA is TGTGCCAGCAGCTTAGACAGGACAAACACTGAA. Amino acids: CASSLDRTNTE. The whole CDR3 reads CASSLDRTNTEAFF.

On this clone itself: Read sequence stops 3 residues before the CDR3 end, and the germline J gene provides the missing end. The gene calls are TRBV18 and TRBJ2-7; the D gene is possibly TRBD2 (5 bases). With 6 bases removed from V and 3 bases from J, the gap between germline ends came to 12 bases. CDR1 is KGHSH and CDR2 is LQKENI in the germline V gene. The CDR3 has 13 residues. The sequenced CDR3 bases are TGTGCCAGCTCGTGGCGGGCCGACTACGAG. This translates into CASSWRADYE. The full CDR3 protein reads CASSWRADYEQYF.

Turning to this clone: The read falls 3 residues short of the CDR3 end, and the missing part is taken from the germline J gene. This chain joins TRBV7-3 and TRBJ2-2, with 7 bases identical to TRBD1. Per germline, CDR1 SGHTA and CDR2 FQGTGA. Unmatched junction bases numbered 2, after V lost 3 bases and J lost 4 bases. CDR3 length equals 14 residues. The CDR3 sequence is CASSLTGPTGELFF. The CDR3 bases that were read are TGTGCCAGCAGCTTGACAGGGCCCACCGGGGAG.

Turning to this clone: Coverage ceases 3 residues before the CDR3 finishes, and the germline J gene fills in the end. This chain connects TRBV20-1 to TRBJ2-5; TRBD2 agrees at 7 bases. Germline V lookup: CDR1 DFQATT, CDR2 SNEGSKA (reference sequence). The CDR3 extends over 15 amino acids. V gave up 3 bases and J gave up 4 bases; unmatched junction bases: 11. The CDR3 here is CSAREPMGGRETQYF. The covered CDR3 bases are TGCAGTGCTAGGGAGCCCATGGGGGGGAGAGAGACC.

Concerning this clone: The CDR3 goes on 3 residues after the read ends, and that part is filled in from the germline J gene. V is TRBV29-1 and J is TRBJ2-4; 9 bases map to TRBD1. CDR1 SQVTM and CDR2 ANQGSEA come from the germline V gene. The CDR3 runs 12 residues. The CDR3 spells CSVQRQGQGQYF. CDR3 DNA (partial): TGCAGCGTACAACGACAGGGACAGGGT.

Note on this clone: Read data end 3 residues before the CDR3 end; the end is taken from the germline J gene. The chain links TRBV5-1 to TRBJ2-5, with 8 positions matching TRBD2. With V trimmed by 3 bases and J by 4 bases, 5 bases remained unmatched. There are 14 residues in the CDR3. The germline V gene has CDR1 SGHRS and CDR2 YFSETQ. CDR3 bases read: TGCGCCAGCAGCTGGAGCGGGAGAGGAGAGACC. This codes for CASSWSGRGET. The complete CDR3 sequence is CASSWSGRGETQYF.

Notes on this clone: Coverage ceases 3 residues before the CDR3 finishes, and the germline J gene fills in the end. The chain recombines TRBV2 with TRBJ2-1; perhaps D is TRBD1 or TRBD2 (6 bases each). Trimming took 8 bases from V and 2 from J, leaving 22 bases between them. The germline V gene has CDR1 SNHLY and CDR2 FYNNEI. The CDR3 is 17 residues long. The CDR3 bases that were read are TGTGCCAGCGAATCTAGCATGGAGGGACATACCTACAATGAG. Amino acids: CASESSMEGHTYNE. The entire CDR3 reads CASESSMEGHTYNEQFF. The entire variable domain, with the rest obtained from reference TRBV2 and TRBJ2-1, is as follows: EPEVTQTPSHQVTQMGQEVILRCVPISNHLYFYWYRQILGQKVEFLVSFYNNEISEKSEIFDDQFSVERPDGSNFTLKIRSTKLEDSAMYFCASESSMEGHTYNEQFFGPGTRLTVL.

Details on this clone: The read terminates 3 residues before the CDR3 end, so the remaining end is supplied by the germline J gene. The rearrangement links TRBV2 to TRBJ2-5; no clear D. The V end was cut by 4 bases, the J end by 7 bases, with 7 bases between. The CDR3 covers 11 residues. The V gene's germline CDR1 is SNHLY and CDR2 FYNNEI. The sequenced CDR3 bases are TGTGCCAGCAGTGGTCCGGGGACC. It translates to CASSGPGT. The full CDR3 protein reads CASSGPGTQYF.

To note about this clone: The read terminates 3 residues ahead of where the CDR3 ends, so the germline J gene completes it. The chain carries TRBV4-2 and TRBJ2-7; 7 bases align to TRBD2. Germline trimming cut 4 bases from V and 3 bases from J; bases unmatched to any gene: 12. The CDR3 is 16 residues long. CDR1 and CDR2 (germline): LGHNA, YNFKEQ. The CDR3: CASSPGELAVDYEQYF. The sequenced part of the CDR3 DNA is TGTGCCAGCAGCCCGGGCGAGCTAGCGGTAGACTACGAG.